The 29 T cell receptor beta chains given below trace back to one sample, sequenced in a study of T cell clones after liver transplantation. Assay used: immunoSEQ multiplex PCR; TCRdb lists only in-frame clones, some missing. The profile shows some 110,000 clones, more than 75% of them singletons. The sequenced sample was CD4+ T cells from blood, obtained before liver transplant. The source of these receptors is a human donor who received a liver transplant.

The chain employs TRBV29-1 and TRBJ1-2, with 9 bases aligning to TRBD1. The germline V gene has CDR1 SQVTM and CDR2 ANQGSEA. V shed 3 bases and J 8 bases; nucleotides not matched to a gene: 10. This CDR3 has 14 residues. Written as DNA, the CDR3 is TGCAGCGTTGAGGACAGGGGCCCGATTAGCGGCTACACCTTC. This translates into CSVEDRGPISGYTF.

The V gene is TRBV27, the J gene TRBJ1-2, with 8 positions matching TRBD1. Trimming took 5 bases from V and 7 from J; bases not matched to a gene: 3. The CDR3 is 12 residues long. Per the germline V gene, CDR1 is MNHEY and CDR2 is SMNVEV (reference sequence). The CDR3 reads CASSPTGAGYTF. The CDR3 bases are TGTGCCAGCAGTCCGACAGGGGCTGGCTACACCTTC.

The chain combines TRBV5-1 with TRBJ1-1; a possible D gene is TRBD1 (6 bases). V was pared by 4 bases and J by 3 bases, with 13 bases between. The CDR3 covers 14 residues. CDR1 is SGHRS, CDR2 YFSETQ, per germline. CDR3 coding DNA: TGCGCCAGCAGCCTGGACAGTGCGGACACTGAAGCTTTCTTT. Residues: CASSLDSADTEAFF.

The chain links TRBV28 to TRBJ1-4; perhaps TRBD1 as D (5 bases). CDR3 length equals 14 residues. V was trimmed by 5 bases and J by 8 bases, leaving 15 bases between them. Germline-derived CDR1 and CDR2 are MDHEN and SYDVKM. The chain's CDR3 is CASSVGGDPEKLFF. CDR3 sequence (DNA): TGTGCCAGCAGTGTCGGAGGGGATCCGGAAAAACTGTTTTTT.

This chain joins TRBV14 and TRBJ2-4; D perhaps matches TRBD1 (5 bases). Germline lookup yields CDR1 SGHDN and CDR2 FVKESK. Trimming removed 1 base from V and 0 bases from J, with 13 bases in between. The CDR3 totals 17 residues. The CDR3 loop reads CASSQASGFQAKNIQYF. CDR3 sequence (DNA): TGTGCCAGCAGCCAAGCTTCAGGGTTCCAAGCCAAAAACATTCAGTACTTC.

The chain links TRBV27 to TRBJ1-5, with a possible D match to TRBD1 (5 bases). Germline V gene lookup returns CDR1 MNHEY and CDR2 SMNVEV (reference sequence). This CDR3 comprises 14 residues. The V and J ends lost 5 bases and 4 bases respectively, with 12 bases between them. CDR3 protein: CASSRDLGNQPQHF. In DNA, the CDR3 is TGTGCCAGCAGTCGGGACCTAGGGAATCAGCCCCAGCATTTT.

This sequence joins TRBV6-5 and TRBJ1-1; D not resolved. The germline V gene encodes CDR1 MNHEY and CDR2 SVGAGI. The ends were cut back, 7 bases at V and 1 base at J, with 13 bases in the middle. The CDR3 runs 14 residues. DNA of the CDR3: TGTGCCAGCATTGTAGGAGTCACGAACACTGAAGCTTTCTTT. Translated, it gives CASIVGVTNTEAFF.

This chain uses TRBV5-4 with TRBJ2-3; 8 nucleotides agree with TRBD1. V lost 4 bases and J lost 4; bases outside the gene matches: 5. The CDR3 runs to 14 residues. Looked up from germline, CDR1 is SGHNT and CDR2 is YYREEE (reference sequence). CDR3 bases: TGTGCCAGCAGCATCGGACAGGGTGCAGATACGCAGTATTTT. This sequence encodes CASSIGQGADTQYF. Based on the CDR3 plus reference TRBV5-4 and TRBJ2-3, the full variable domain is ETGVTQSPTHLIKTRGQQVTLRCSSQSGHNTVSWYQQALGQGPQFIFQYYREEENGRGNFPPRFSGLQFPNYSSELNVNALELDDSALYLCASSIGQGADTQYFGPGTRLTVL.

The J gene is TRBJ2-7, the V gene TRBV7-6; TRBD2 matches 7 bases. V trimming: 1 base; J trimming: 4 bases; junction bases outside the gene matches: 13. The germline V gene encodes CDR1 SGHVS and CDR2 FNYEAQ. This CDR3 spans 17 amino acids. The CDR3 coding sequence is TGTGCCAGCAGCTTAGGCCGGCCAGGGAGGGTTAGTTACGAGCAGTACTTC. Its protein product is CASSLGRPGRVSYEQYF.

This sequence joins TRBV4-1 and TRBJ1-2; tentatively, D is TRBD1 (5 bases). The length of the CDR3 is 15 residues. Germline CDR1 is MGHRA and CDR2 is YSYEKL. The V end lost 0 bases, the J end lost 3 bases, and 11 bases lay between the germline ends. The CDR3 DNA sequence: TGCGCCAGCAGCCAAGATCTGGCAGGGTACTATGGCTACACCTTC. It is translated as CASSQDLAGYYGYTF.

The chain recombines TRBV27 with TRBJ1-2; D unclear. The germline gives CDR1 MNHEY, CDR2 SMNVEV (reference sequence). The CDR3 has 15 amino acids. Between the trimmed V and J ends, which lost 4 bases and 2 bases, there was a span of 14 bases. CDR3 DNA sequence: TGTGCCAGCAGTTATAAGGTCAACTTCAACTATGGCTACACCTTC. Residues: CASSYKVNFNYGYTF.

The J gene is TRBJ2-5, the V gene TRBV5-1, with TRBD1 matching 9 bases. Germline CDR1 and CDR2: SGHRS and YFSETQ. There are 15 residues in the CDR3. V shed 4 bases and J 4 bases; nucleotides not matched to a gene: 8. The CDR3 region is CASSRGQGGGETQYF. CDR3 bases: TGCGCCAGCAGCCGGGGACAGGGAGGGGGAGAGACCCAGTACTTC.

This clone was counted a few times. The rearrangement uses TRBV5-4 and TRBJ1-3, with unresolved D. Germline CDR1 SGHNT, CDR2 YYREEE (reference sequence). This CDR3 is built from 13 residues. Trimming removed 4 bases at V and 1 base at J, with 6 bases between. The CDR3, as DNA: TGTGCCAGCAGCGGTGTTTCTGGAAACACCATATATTTT. This sequence encodes CASSGVSGNTIYF.

The chain uses TRBV11-3 and TRBJ2-7, with TRBD1 identical over 10 bases. The CDR3 covers 13 residues. Germline CDR1 and CDR2: SGHNT and YENEEA. J gave up 3 bases and V 10 bases, and 6 bases lay outside the gene matches. The CDR3 bases are TGTGCCACCCGACAGGGGGCGATCTACGAGCAGTACTTC. Its translation is CATRQGAIYEQYF.

The chain joins TRBV29-1 to TRBJ2-3, with D unresolved. The V end lost 6 bases, the J end lost 2 bases, and 6 bases lay between the germline ends. The length of the CDR3 is 11 residues. CDR1 is SQVTM, CDR2 ANQGSEA, per germline. The CDR3 DNA is TGCAGCGTCGGCTCCACAGATACGCAGTATTTT. Residues: CSVGSTDTQYF.

V usage is TRBV6-6 and J usage is TRBJ1-6, with 7 positions matching TRBD1. Germline V lookup: CDR1 MNHNY, CDR2 SVGAGI (reference sequence). The trim removed 4 bases at V and 8 bases at J, leaving 2 bases unmatched. CDR3 length: 13 residues. As DNA, the CDR3 is TGTGCCAGCAGTTCCAGGGGGGATTCACCCCTCCACTTT. Encoded protein: CASSSRGDSPLHF.

The chain has TRBV4-2 and TRBJ1-4; 11 nucleotides match TRBD1. The CDR3 is 16 amino acids. CDR1 and CDR2 (germline): LGHNA, YNFKEQ. Trimming at V came to 0 bases and at J to 5 bases, leaving 2 bases not matched to a gene. CDR3 loop: CASSQDRDRGNEKLFF. The DNA of the CDR3 is TGTGCCAGCAGCCAAGACCGGGACAGGGGGAATGAAAAACTGTTTTTT.

This chain connects TRBV14 to TRBJ1-1; D is ambiguous. This CDR3 has 12 amino acids. V lost 1 base, J lost 7 bases, and 7 bases lay in between. Per germline, CDR1 SGHDN and CDR2 FVKESK. The CDR3 loop reads CASSQGRVEAFF. CDR3 nucleotides: TGTGCCAGCAGCCAAGGACGGGTTGAAGCTTTCTTT.

CDR3 sequence (DNA): TGTGCCAGCAGCCAACCGACAGGCAGTGGCTACACCTTC. Translation: CASSQPTGSGYTF. The chain employs TRBV14 and TRBJ1-2; D may be TRBD1 (6 bases). V was shortened by 2 bases and J by 7 bases, with 11 bases between the two germline ends. Germline CDR1 reads SGHDN; CDR2 reads FVKESK. The CDR3 runs to 13 residues. Looking up the rest from reference TRBV14 and TRBJ1-2 gives the full variable domain: EAGVTQFPSHSVIEKGQTVTLRCDPISGHDNLYWYRRVMGKEIKFLLHFVKESKQDESGMPNNRFLAERTGGTYSTLKVQPAELEDSGVYFCASSQPTGSGYTFGSGTRLTVV.

The rearrangement uses TRBV7-2 and TRBJ2-1; 16 bases are a match to TRBD2. Germline loops: CDR1 SGHTA, CDR2 FQGNSA. V shed 4 bases, J shed 10 bases, and the junction held 7 bases outside the gene matches. This CDR3 is 16 amino acids long. CDR3 nucleotide sequence: TGTGCCAGCAGCTCGGGACTAGCGGGAGGGCAAGGAGAGCAGTTCTTC. It encodes CASSSGLAGGQGEQFF.

The rearrangement joins TRBV11-3 to TRBJ2-1; 9 nucleotides match TRBD2. Germline CDR1 SGHNT, CDR2 YENEEA. The CDR3 totals 16 residues. Trimming at V came to 4 bases and at J to 6 bases, leaving 10 bases not matched to a gene. CDR3 region: CASSSHIAGASNEQFF. The CDR3 nucleotides read TGTGCCAGCAGCTCCCATATAGCGGGAGCTAGCAATGAGCAGTTCTTC. Supplemented by reference TRBV11-3 and TRBJ2-1, the full variable domain reads EAGVVQSPRYKIIEKKQPVAFWCNPISGHNTLYWYLQNLGQGPELLIRYENEEAVDDSQLPKDRFSAERLKGVDSTLKIQPAELGDSAVYLCASSSHIAGASNEQFFGPGTRLTVL.

Written as DNA, the CDR3 is TGTGCCACCCAGACCGGGACAGGGGTCAATGAGCAGTTCTTC. Protein: CATQTGTGVNEQFF. This rearrangement joins TRBV6-6 to TRBJ2-1; 10 nucleotides line up with TRBD1. Germline CDR1 MNHNY, CDR2 SVGAGI (reference sequence). This CDR3 comprises 14 residues. J was trimmed by 6 bases and V by 10 bases; bases with no gene match: 9.

The chain employs TRBV11-2 and TRBJ2-7; D is ambiguous. The V and J ends lost 2 bases and 4 bases respectively, with 6 bases between them. The CDR3 is 12 residues long. In germline, CDR1 is SGHAT, CDR2 FQNNGV. DNA of the CDR3: TGTGCCAGCAGCTTAAACTTATACGAGCAGTACTTC. It yields the protein CASSLNLYEQYF.

V usage is TRBV18 and J usage is TRBJ1-4, with 8 bases fitting TRBD1. The trim removed 6 bases at V and 5 bases at J, leaving 5 bases unmatched. CDR3 size: 14 residues. From germline, CDR1 is KGHSH and CDR2 LQKENI. The CDR3 nucleotides are TGTGCCAGCTCCCTGAACAGGGGGAATGAAAAACTGTTTTTT. Its translation is CASSLNRGNEKLFF.

The chain couples TRBV23-1 to TRBJ2-1; D uncertain. TRBV23-1 is noted as an ORF with a role that remains uncertain. Trimming removed 3 bases at V and 15 bases at J, with 9 bases between. The CDR3 spans 10 residues. CDR3 amino acids: CASSQELGFF. The CDR3 bases are TGCGCCAGCAGTCAGGAGTTGGGGTTCTTC.

Of note for this clone: This CDR3 is also generated by other DNA sequences in the sample. The chain couples TRBV7-2 to TRBJ1-5; 8 bases agree with TRBD1. This CDR3 region has 13 residues. V gave up 3 bases and J gave up 6 bases; unmatched junction bases: 1. In germline, CDR1 is SGHTA, CDR2 FQGNSA. DNA for the CDR3: TGTGCCAGCAGCTTGGACAGGGCTCAGCCCCAGCATTTT. It specifies CASSLDRAQPQHF. Filled out from reference TRBV7-2 and TRBJ1-5, the complete variable domain reads GAGVSQSPSNKVTEKGKDVELRCDPISGHTALYWYRQSLGQGLEFLIYFQGNSAPDKSGLPSDRFSAERTGGSVSTLTIQRTQQEDSAVYLCASSLDRAQPQHFGDGTRLSIL.

The V gene is TRBV4-1, the J gene TRBJ1-4; possibly TRBD1 for D (5 bases). Germline V CDR1 and CDR2: MGHRA, YSYEKL. Between the trimmed V and J ends, which lost 1 base and 2 bases, there was a span of 5 bases. This CDR3 spans 14 amino acids. CDR3 sequence reads: CASSQGGTNEKLFF. The CDR3 DNA is TGCGCCAGCAGCCAAGGGGGGACTAATGAAAAACTGTTTTTT.

This clone was seen once. The chain employs TRBV15 and TRBJ1-1; D not resolved. The length of the CDR3 is 15 residues. Trimming removed 1 base at V and 2 bases at J, with 11 bases between. The V gene's germline CDR1 is LNHNV and CDR2 YYDKDF (reference sequence). CDR3 region: CATSRAGPSNTEAFF. CDR3 bases: TGTGCCACCAGCAGAGCTGGGCCCTCAAACACTGAAGCTTTCTTT.

V and J are TRBV27 and TRBJ2-7, with D maybe TRBD1 (6 bases). This CDR3 has 15 amino acids. Per the germline V gene, CDR1 is MNHEY and CDR2 is SMNVEV (reference sequence). Trimming took off 5 bases at V and 2 bases at J, with 16 bases between the two ends. The CDR3 reads CASSTLGQRPYEQYF. DNA for the CDR3: TGTGCCAGCAGTACACTAGGACAGCGACCCTACGAGCAGTACTTC.